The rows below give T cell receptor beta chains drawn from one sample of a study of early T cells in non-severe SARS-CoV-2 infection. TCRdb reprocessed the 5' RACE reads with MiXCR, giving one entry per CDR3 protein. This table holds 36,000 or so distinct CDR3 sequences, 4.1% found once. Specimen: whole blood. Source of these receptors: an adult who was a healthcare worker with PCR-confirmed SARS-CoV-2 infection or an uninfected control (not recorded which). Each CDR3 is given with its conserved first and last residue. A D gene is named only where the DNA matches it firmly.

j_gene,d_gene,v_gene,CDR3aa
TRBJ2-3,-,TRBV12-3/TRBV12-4,CASGGGIPDTQYF
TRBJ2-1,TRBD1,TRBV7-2,CASSLAGTASYNEQFF
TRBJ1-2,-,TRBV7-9,CASSLPQNYGYTF
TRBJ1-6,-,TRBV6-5,CASSYGQLHNSPLHF
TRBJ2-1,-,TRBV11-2,CASHQVSSYNEQFF
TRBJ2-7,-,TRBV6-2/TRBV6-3,CASRNGIEGHYEQYF
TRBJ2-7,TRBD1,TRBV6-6,CASSARDRVYEQYF
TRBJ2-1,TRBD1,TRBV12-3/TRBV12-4,CASSLNRGVWNEQFF
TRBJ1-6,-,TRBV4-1,CASSQAHSGSRAKALHF
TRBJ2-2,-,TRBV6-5,CASRSRFLGTGELFF
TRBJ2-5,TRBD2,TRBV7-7,CASSFGLEETQYF
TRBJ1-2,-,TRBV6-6,CASSYSRHVQFGYTF
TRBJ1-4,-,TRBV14,CASSQHATGREKLFF
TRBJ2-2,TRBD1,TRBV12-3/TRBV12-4,CASNPGTGGLTGELFF
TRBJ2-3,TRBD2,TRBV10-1,CASTQGSSGRTDTQYF
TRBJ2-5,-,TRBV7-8,CASSSQETQYF
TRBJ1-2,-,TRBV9,CASSAPLGQIYGYTF
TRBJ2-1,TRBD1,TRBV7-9,CASSKDRGNEQFF
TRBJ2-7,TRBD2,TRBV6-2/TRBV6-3,CASNSGGLSSYEQYF
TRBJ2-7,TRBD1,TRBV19,CASSPGTGNSYEQYF
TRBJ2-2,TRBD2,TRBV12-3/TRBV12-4,CASRDPSGGENTGELFF
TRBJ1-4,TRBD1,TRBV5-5,CASSVEPGQGEKLFF
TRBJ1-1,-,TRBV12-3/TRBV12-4,CASSPYRTALKTGAFF
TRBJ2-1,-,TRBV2,CASTEGVSPGQFF
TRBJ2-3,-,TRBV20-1,CSARDAGTSTDTQYF
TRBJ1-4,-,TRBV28,CASSFRRGYGEKLFF
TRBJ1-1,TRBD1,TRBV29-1,CSVGAQGAAFF
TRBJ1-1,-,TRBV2,CASRQGISTEAFF
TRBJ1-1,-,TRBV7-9,CASSRTDEAFF
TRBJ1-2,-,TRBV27,CASSLRGAAYGYTF
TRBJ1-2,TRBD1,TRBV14,CASSPEGQPFYGYTF
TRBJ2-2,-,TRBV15,CATNRQTGELFF
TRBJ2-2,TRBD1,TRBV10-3,CAISVRQGNTGELFF
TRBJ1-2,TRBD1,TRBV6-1,CASSVTDRANYGYTF
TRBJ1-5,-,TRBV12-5,CASGPPGNSNQPQHF
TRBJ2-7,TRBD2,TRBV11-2,CASSPAQGLAGATYEQYF
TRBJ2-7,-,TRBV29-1,CSVEDGTSSYEQYF
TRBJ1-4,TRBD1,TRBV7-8,CASSRTGGFEKLFF
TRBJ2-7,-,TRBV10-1,CASSQGSSYEQYF
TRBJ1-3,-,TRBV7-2,CASSPFRGSGNTIYF
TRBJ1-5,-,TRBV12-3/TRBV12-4,CASSRDGGSQPQHF
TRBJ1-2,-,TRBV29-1,CSVPTGYSDGYTF
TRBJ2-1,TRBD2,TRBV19,CATSGHNEQFF
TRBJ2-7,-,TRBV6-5,CASQAGQSYYEQYF
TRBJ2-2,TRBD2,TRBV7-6,CASSYHLRGGNTGELFF
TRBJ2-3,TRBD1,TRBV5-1,CASSLGGTGHHLTDTQYF
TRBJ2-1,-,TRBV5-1,CASSFGQTYNEQFF
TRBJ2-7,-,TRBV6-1,CASSESTGWSYEQYF
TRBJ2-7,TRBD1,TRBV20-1,CSAGSTGGYDYEQYF